What follows are 26 T cell receptor beta chains derived from one specimen sequenced in a study of early T cells in non-severe SARS-CoV-2 infection. TCRdb re-called the 5' RACE reads through MiXCR, storing one row per CDR3 protein. The table includes more than 25,000 distinct CDR3 sequences, under 6% detected once. Sequenced sample: whole blood. These receptors were obtained from an adult who was a healthcare worker with PCR-confirmed SARS-CoV-2 infection or an uninfected control (not recorded which).

This rearrangement joins TRBV7-8 to TRBJ1-4; no clear D. Germline values: CDR1 SGHVS, CDR2 FQNEAQ. This CDR3 has 16 amino acids. V was cut by 0 bases and J by 4 bases, with 12 bases left in between. CDR3 residues: CASSLAKDRFNEKLFF. The CDR3 DNA reads TGTGCCAGCAGCTTAGCGAAGGACCGCTTTAATGAAAAACTGTTTTTT.

This clonotype was observed at least ten times. The genes are TRBV7-6 and TRBJ2-1; 9 nucleotides agree with TRBD2. The CDR3 is 15 amino acids. The trim removed 6 bases at V and 3 bases at J, leaving 6 bases unmatched. CDR1 SGHVS and CDR2 FNYEAQ come from the germline V gene. This CDR3 is CASSWSGGHYNEQFF. In nucleotides, the CDR3 is TGTGCCAGCAGTTGGAGCGGGGGGCACTACAATGAGCAGTTCTTC.

Details on this clonotype: This could be a read error, since a much larger clone is one nucleotide away. The J gene is TRBJ1-1, the V gene TRBV20-1; D unresolved. CDR1 and CDR2 (germline): DFQATT, SNEGSKA (reference sequence). The CDR3 runs to 16 residues. The CDR3, as DNA: TGCAGTGCTAACACGGTGTCGCCGGGGTGGAACACTGAAGTTTTCTTT. Translated: CSANTVSPGWNTEVFF.

This clonotype was seen at least ten times. V gene TRBV20-1 combines with J gene TRBJ2-7; TRBD2 agrees at 8 bases. CDR1 DFQATT and CDR2 SNEGSKA come from the germline V gene (reference sequence). The CDR3 runs to 15 residues. V was pared by 0 bases and J by 2 bases, with 6 bases of the junction left unmatched. CDR3 sequence (DNA): TGCAGTGCTAGAGATCCAACGGGAGGGCCCTACGAGCAGTACTTC. Its translation is CSARDPTGGPYEQYF.

The sample holds many counts of this clonotype. V is TRBV11-3 and J is TRBJ2-5, with D possibly matching TRBD2 (6 bases). Per germline, CDR1 SGHNT and CDR2 YENEEA. The CDR3 spans 18 residues. The ends were cut back, 5 bases at V and 0 bases at J, with 22 bases in the middle. The CDR3 DNA reads as TGTGCCAGCAGCCCCGGGAGTATCGACGTACATTACCAAGAGACCCAGTACTTC. Its translation: CASSPGSIDVHYQETQYF. Filled out from reference TRBV11-3 and TRBJ2-5, the complete variable domain reads EAGVVQSPRYKIIEKKQPVAFWCNPISGHNTLYWYLQNLGQGPELLIRYENEEAVDDSQLPKDRFSAERLKGVDSTLKIQPAELGDSAVYLCASSPGSIDVHYQETQYFGPGTRLLVL.

This clonotype was seen at least ten times. The chain combines TRBV28 with TRBJ2-4; possibly TRBD1 for D (6 bases). CDR1 is MDHEN, CDR2 SYDVKM, per germline. Trimming cost V 6 bases and J 0 bases, with 12 bases left between them. There are 15 residues in the CDR3. The CDR3 DNA reads TGTGCCAGCAGCAGCCCAGGGGTAGCCAAAAACATTCAGTACTTC. Translating it yields CASSSPGVAKNIQYF.

This clonotype was counted many times. The chain employs TRBV7-2 and TRBJ1-6, with D possibly matching TRBD1 (6 bases). This CDR3 has 18 residues. Looked up from germline, CDR1 is SGHTA and CDR2 is FQGNSA. V was cut by 4 bases and J by 9 bases, with 25 bases left in between. In nucleotides, the CDR3 is TGTGCCAGCAGCTCCCGGGCCAATTTCGCAGGGGTCCCTTCACCCCTCCACTTT. Amino acid sequence: CASSSRANFAGVPSPLHF.

The table lists this clonotype with many counts. This CDR3 reads CASSLGLAGEQYF. DNA for the CDR3: TGTGCCAGCAGTTTGGGACTAGCAGGCGAGCAGTACTTC. This rearrangement joins TRBV2 to TRBJ2-7, with TRBD2 identical over 9 bases. This CDR3 has 13 residues. CDR1 and CDR2 (germline): SNHLY, FYNNEI. Trimming removed 5 bases from V and 6 bases from J; junction bases left unmatched: 5.

This clonotype has just a few counts. The CDR3 DNA is TGTGCCAGCAGCTTAACTCTAGCGGGCCCTTACAATGAGCAGTTCTTC. Translation: CASSLTLAGPYNEQFF. The rearrangement joins TRBV11-3 to TRBJ2-1; 8 bases align to TRBD2. Germline loops: CDR1 SGHNT, CDR2 YENEEA. CDR3 size: 16 residues. The J segment lost 4 bases and the V segment lost 2 bases, leaving 7 bases of the junction unmatched.

This clonotype was recorded at least ten times. The chain combines TRBV18 with TRBJ2-5, with 7 bases fitting TRBD1. The CDR3 covers 14 residues. With V trimmed by 7 bases and J by 5 bases, 10 bases remained unmatched. In germline, CDR1 is KGHSH, CDR2 LQKENI. CDR3 amino acids: CASLRQGPDETQYF. The CDR3 DNA sequence: TGTGCCAGCTTACGACAGGGTCCGGATGAGACCCAGTACTTC. Using reference TRBV18 and TRBJ2-5 for the parts outside the CDR3, the full variable domain is NAGVMQNPRHLVRRRGQEARLRCSPMKGHSHVYWYRQLPEEGLKFMVYLQKENIIDESGMPKERFSAEFPKEGPSILRIQQVVRGDSAAYFCASLRQGPDETQYFGPGTRLLVL.

This clonotype was observed at least ten times. The chain couples TRBV5-1 to TRBJ2-1; 8 nucleotides match TRBD2. The V gene end was trimmed by 4 bases and the J gene end by 0 bases; junction bases not matched to a gene: 3. The CDR3 runs to 15 residues. Germline CDR1 reads SGHRS; CDR2 reads YFSETQ. Written as DNA, the CDR3 is TGCGCCAGCAGCCCTACTAGCGGCTCCTACAATGAGCAGTTCTTC. Its translation is CASSPTSGSYNEQFF.

V and J are TRBV16 and TRBJ1-1; D is undetermined. Germline assignment: CDR1 KGHSY and CDR2 FQNENV. Trimming cost V 7 bases and J 4 bases, with 19 bases left between them. This CDR3 is 15 amino acids long. The CDR3 here is CASTHFGDWGTEAFF. CDR3 DNA: TGTGCCAGCACCCACTTCGGGGATTGGGGCACTGAAGCTTTCTTT.

The table lists this clonotype with many counts. The V and J genes are TRBV18 and TRBJ1-5, with 9 positions matching TRBD1. CDR1 is KGHSH, CDR2 LQKENI, per germline. The CDR3 runs 16 residues. V shed 5 bases, J shed 3 bases, and the junction held 8 bases outside the gene matches. CDR3 bases: TGTGCCAGCTCAGCCTCGACAGGGGGGAACAATCAGCCCCAGCATTTT. Its protein product is CASSASTGGNNQPQHF.

This sequence joins TRBV11-1 and TRBJ2-7; TRBD1 agrees at 7 bases. V gave up 1 base and J gave up 0 bases; unmatched junction bases: 3. This CDR3 is 15 amino acids long. CDR1 and CDR2 from the germline V gene are SGHAT and FQDESV (reference sequence). CDR3 sequence (DNA): TGTGCCAGCAGCTTAGGGACAGGAGTCTCCTACGAGCAGTACTTC. Translation gives CASSLGTGVSYEQYF.

This clonotype has at least ten counts. The chain couples TRBV7-6 to TRBJ2-1; 10 bases align to TRBD2. CDR1 SGHVS and CDR2 FNYEAQ come from the germline V gene. Germline trimming cut 0 bases from V and 0 bases from J; bases unmatched to any gene: 17. This CDR3 spans 22 amino acids. The DNA for the CDR3 is TGTGCCAGCAGCTTAGCCTCCTATAGTCTAGCGGGGGTCCCCAGCTCCTACAATGAGCAGTTCTTC. Translation gives CASSLASYSLAGVPSSYNEQFF.

This clonotype has just a few counts. V and J are TRBV11-2 and TRBJ1-6; D is perhaps TRBD1 (5 bases). The CDR3 has 17 residues. Trimming left V 2 bases short and J 8 bases short, with 19 bases between. In germline, CDR1 is SGHAT, CDR2 FQNNGV. The CDR3 loop is CASSLKKGGDVDSPLHF. CDR3 in DNA: TGTGCCAGCAGCTTAAAAAAAGGAGGGGACGTAGATTCACCCCTCCACTTT.

This clonotype was counted many times. The rearrangement joins TRBV27 to TRBJ2-7, with D possibly matching TRBD2 (7 bases). The germline gives CDR1 MNHEY, CDR2 SMNVEV (reference sequence). The V gene lost 6 bases and the J gene lost 5 bases, with 20 bases spanning the gap. The CDR3 sequence is 15 residues long. The CDR3 bases are TGTGCCAGCAGGAGGGGGGGACTATCGTGGGACGAGCAGTACTTC. It codes for CASRRGGLSWDEQYF.

A remark on this clonotype: A read error may explain this, as a much larger clone is one base away. V is TRBV11-3 and J is TRBJ2-5; D unclear. The CDR3 loop spans 12 amino acids. CDR1 and CDR2 (germline): SGHNT, YENEEA. The germline V and J ends were trimmed by 0 bases and 5 bases, with 4 bases remaining between them. The CDR3 sequence: CASSLDSETQYF. The CDR3 DNA reads TGTGCCAGCAGCTTAGATTCGGAGACCCAGTACTTC. Variable domain in full (rest from reference TRBV11-3 and TRBJ2-5): EAGVVQSPRYKIIEKKQPVAFWCNPISGHNTLYWYLQNLGQGPELLIRYENEEAVDDSQLPKDRFSAERLKGVDSTLKIQPAELGDSAVYLCASSLDSETQYFGPGTRLLVL.

V gene TRBV20-1 combines with J gene TRBJ2-3; 8 bases agree with TRBD2. Per germline, CDR1 DFQATT and CDR2 SNEGSKA (reference sequence). The V and J ends lost 6 bases and 4 bases, in that order; junction bases with no gene match: 12. The CDR3 is 15 residues long. CDR3 in amino acids: CSACRGGAYSDTQYF. In nucleotides, the CDR3 is TGCAGTGCCTGTCGGGGGGGGGCATATTCAGATACGCAGTATTTT.

This clonotype was recorded at least ten times. The gene calls are TRBV6-1 and TRBJ1-5; D is uncertain. The CDR3 is 15 residues long. Trimming took 7 bases from V and 0 from J, leaving 13 bases between them. The V gene's germline CDR1 is MNHNS and CDR2 SASEGT. In DNA, the CDR3 is TGTGCCAGCAAGAGAGGACCTATTAGCAATCAGCCCCAGCATTTT. Translated, it gives CASKRGPISNQPQHF.

This clonotype was found many times. V and J are TRBV5-7 and TRBJ1-1; no definite D call. TRBV5-7 is marked as an open reading frame, function uncertain. This CDR3 region has 12 residues. Trimming removed 10 bases at V and 10 bases at J, with 20 bases between. The CDR3 DNA follows: TGTGCCGGGTCCTACGGAGGGATGAGAGCTTTCTTT. Protein sequence: CAGSYGGMRAFF.

Many counts were recorded for this clonotype. The chain carries TRBV11-2 and TRBJ2-3; 7 positions match TRBD2. With V trimmed by 1 base and J by 8 bases, 0 bases remained unmatched. Germline loops: CDR1 SGHAT, CDR2 FQNNGV. This CDR3 is 12 amino acids long. DNA of the CDR3: TGTGCCAGCAGCTTAGGCGGGGGTACGCAGTATTTT. Amino acids: CASSLGGGTQYF.

J is TRBJ2-7 and V is TRBV28; D is perhaps TRBD1 or TRBD2 (5 bases each). Germline V CDR1 and CDR2: MDHEN, SYDVKM. The CDR3 is 11 residues long. V dropped 2 bases and J dropped 10 bases, with 9 bases sitting between them. CDR3: CASSLNRGQYF. The DNA of the CDR3 is TGTGCCAGCAGTTTAAATCGGGGCCAGTACTTC. The whole variable domain, remainder taken from reference TRBV28 and TRBJ2-7, is DVKVTQSSRYLVKRTGEKVFLECVQDMDHENMFWYRQDPGLGLRLIYFSYDVKMKEKGDIPEGYSVSREKKERFSLILESASTNQTSMYLCASSLNRGQYFGPGTRLTVT.

This chain joins TRBV27 and TRBJ1-4, with D uncertain. Germline CDR1 reads MNHEY; CDR2 reads SMNVEV (reference sequence). This CDR3 is built from 17 residues. The V end was cut by 3 bases, the J end by 8 bases, with 22 bases between. Here the CDR3 reads CASSFRRVSRDPEKLFF. The CDR3 DNA is TGTGCCAGCAGTTTCCGTAGGGTTTCCCGAGATCCAGAAAAACTGTTTTTT.

The sample holds many counts of this clonotype. This chain joins TRBV27 and TRBJ2-3; D is ambiguous. Germline CDR1 is MNHEY and CDR2 is SMNVEV (reference sequence). Trimming shortened V by 6 bases and J by 4 bases, and 11 bases separated the two germline ends. This CDR3 comprises 13 residues. In DNA form, the CDR3 reads TGTGCCAGCAGACGGGTATGGCCAGATACGCAGTATTTT. Translating gives CASRRVWPDTQYF.

The table lists this clonotype with many counts. J is TRBJ2-1 and V is TRBV5-1; TRBD2 aligns across 7 bases. The CDR3 consists of 16 residues. CDR1 and CDR2 (germline): SGHRS, YFSETQ. V dropped 1 base and J dropped 0; count of bases not matched to a gene: 4. The CDR3 DNA is TGCGCCAGCAGCTTGAGAGGCGGGAGCTCCTACAATGAGCAGTTCTTC. Translated: CASSLRGGSSYNEQFF.